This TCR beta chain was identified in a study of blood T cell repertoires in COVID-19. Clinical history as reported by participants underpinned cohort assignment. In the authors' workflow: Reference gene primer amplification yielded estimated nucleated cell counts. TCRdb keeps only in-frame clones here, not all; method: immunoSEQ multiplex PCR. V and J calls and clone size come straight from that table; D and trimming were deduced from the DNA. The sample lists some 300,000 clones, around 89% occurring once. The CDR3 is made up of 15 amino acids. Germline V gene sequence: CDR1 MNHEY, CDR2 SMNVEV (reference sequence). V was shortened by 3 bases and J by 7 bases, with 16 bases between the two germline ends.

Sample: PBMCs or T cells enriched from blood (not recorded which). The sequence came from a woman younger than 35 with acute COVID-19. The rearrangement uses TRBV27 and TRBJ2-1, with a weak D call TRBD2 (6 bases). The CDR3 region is CASSFLPEGRNEQFF. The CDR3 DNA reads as TGTGCCAGCAGTTTTCTTCCGGAGGGGAGAAATGAGCAGTTCTTC.